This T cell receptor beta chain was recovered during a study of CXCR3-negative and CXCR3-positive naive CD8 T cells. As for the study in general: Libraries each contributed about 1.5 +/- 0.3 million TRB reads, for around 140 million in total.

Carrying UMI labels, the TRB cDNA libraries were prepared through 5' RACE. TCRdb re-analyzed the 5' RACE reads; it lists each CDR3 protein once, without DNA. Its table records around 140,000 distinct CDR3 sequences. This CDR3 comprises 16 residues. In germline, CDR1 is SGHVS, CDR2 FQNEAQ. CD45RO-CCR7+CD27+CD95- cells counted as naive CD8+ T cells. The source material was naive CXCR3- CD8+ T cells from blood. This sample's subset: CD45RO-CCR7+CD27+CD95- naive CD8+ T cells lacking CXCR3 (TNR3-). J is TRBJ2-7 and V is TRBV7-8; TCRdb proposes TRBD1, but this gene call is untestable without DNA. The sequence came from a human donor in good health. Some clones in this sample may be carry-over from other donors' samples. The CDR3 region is CASSQPPGRASYEQYF. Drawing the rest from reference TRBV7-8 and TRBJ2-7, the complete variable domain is GAGVSQSPRYKVAKRGQDVALRCDPISGHVSLFWYQQALGQGPEFLTYFQNEAQLDKSGLPSDRFFAERPEGSVSTLKIQRTQQEDSAVYLCASSQPPGRASYEQYFGPGTRLTVT.